This entry lists 2 T cell receptor beta chains sequenced from one sample in a study of post-analysis software for immune sequencing data (dated by TCRdb to the mid-2010s). The full study reports these points: Patients showed significantly higher frequencies than controls for a handful of TRBV segments, among them TRBV5-6, TRBV5-1 and TRBV20-1.

Their antigens remain unidentified. The library was prepared using PCR. Sequencing took place on an Illumina HiSeq 2500. To reduce PCR and sequencing biases, unique molecular identifiers were incorporated into the TCR beta cDNA libraries. The raw public reads went through TCRdb reprocessing: fastp at Q25, MiXCR clone calling, in-frame beta chains kept. Rows are unified per CDR3 protein, each entry keeping the most common DNA and genes. This sample has 550,000 to 700,000 distinct CDR3 sequences in its table, and about 40% of those were observed once. Roughly 1.8% of the sample is taken by the ten largest. Sequencing input: blood. Receptors originate from a girl aged 5 to 17 with multiple sclerosis.

This clonotype was counted only a few times. V gene TRBV20-1 combines with J gene TRBJ2-3; 7 positions match TRBD2. The CDR3 is 17 amino acids. V was clipped by 0 bases and J by 0 bases; unmatched bases: 9. Per germline, CDR1 DFQATT and CDR2 SNEGSKA (reference sequence). This CDR3 is CSAREPFGGGSTDTQYF. CDR3 nucleotides: TGCAGTGCTAGAGAGCCGTTTGGCGGGGGTAGCACAGATACGCAGTATTTT.

A few counts support this clonotype. CDR3 nucleotide sequence: TGCGCCAGCACCCCCTATGGGGAGAGCCAAGAGACCCAGTACTTC. This codes for CASTPYGESQETQYF. The chain links TRBV10-2 to TRBJ2-5; possibly TRBD2 for D (5 bases). CDR3 length: 15 residues. Germline V lookup: CDR1 WSHSY, CDR2 SAAADI. V was shortened by 7 bases and J by 1 base, with 16 bases between the two germline ends.